The clone carrying this T cell receptor (beta chain) is a singleton in its sample. Data came from immunoSEQ multiplex PCR; TCRdb stores just in-frame clones and leaves some out. Of 200,000 to 300,000 clones listed, roughly 85% were seen once; the top ten hold under 4%. The data belong to a study of blood T cell repertoires in COVID-19. The CDR3 has 16 amino acids. Germline CDR1 SGDLS, CDR2 YYNGEE. Unmatched junction bases numbered 12, after V lost 4 bases and J lost 2 bases. The sequencing input was peripheral blood. The TCR originated in a man aged 18 to 30 with active or convalescent COVID-19. The V call is TRBV9, the J call TRBJ2-7; 7 nucleotides match TRBD1. In DNA form, the CDR3 reads TGTGCCAGCAGCCCCTCAGGGAAGGGGGCCCCCTACGAGCAGTACTTC. Protein product: CASSPSGKGAPYEQYF.